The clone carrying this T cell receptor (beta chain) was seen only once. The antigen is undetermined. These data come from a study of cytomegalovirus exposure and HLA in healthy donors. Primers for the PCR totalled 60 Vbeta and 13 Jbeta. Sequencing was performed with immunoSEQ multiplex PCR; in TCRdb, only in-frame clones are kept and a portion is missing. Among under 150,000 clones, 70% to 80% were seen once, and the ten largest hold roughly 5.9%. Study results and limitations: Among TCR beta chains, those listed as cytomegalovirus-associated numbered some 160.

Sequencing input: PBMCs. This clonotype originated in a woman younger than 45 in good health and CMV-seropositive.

CDR3 amino acids: CASSEGTSGSGCNEQFF. The CDR3 nucleotides are TGCGCCAGCAGTGAGGGTACTAGCGGGAGCGGCTGCAATGAGCAGTTCTTC. This sequence joins TRBV10-1 and TRBJ2-1; 11 bases match TRBD2. This CDR3 contains 17 residues. The trim removed 2 bases at V and 6 bases at J, leaving 9 bases unmatched. Germline V CDR1 and CDR2: WNHNN, SYGVQD (reference sequence).